The sequence of this T cell receptor (beta chain) was determined in a study of T-cell reconstitution after alpha-beta-depleted transplantation in children. This clonotype was counted between two and nine times. A library of TCRbeta sequences, prepared with unique molecular identifiers, was generated. TCRdb re-called the PCR reads through MiXCR, storing one row per CDR3 protein. There are about 400,000 distinct CDR3 sequences in the sample; roughly 22% occur only once, and 3.5% to 4% lies in the top ten. Germline-derived CDR1 and CDR2 are SQVTM and ANQGSEA. The CDR3 contains 13 residues. Deletions cut 5 bases from V and 1 base from J, with 11 bases between.

The chain couples TRBV29-1 to TRBJ1-1; D call uncertain. The source is a human donor who donated a stem cell graft to a child with acute myeloid leukemia. Sequencing used PBMCs from the stem cell graft donor, obtained from the stem cell graft. In DNA form, the CDR3 reads TGCAGCGTTTCCCAGGCGAGGAACACTGAAGCTTTCTTT. It is translated as CSVSQARNTEAFF.